This T cell receptor beta chain was found in a study of cytomegalovirus exposure and HLA in healthy donors. Study results and limitations: It was only CMV serostatus that was available as immune exposure information. Owing to their indistinguishability, certain V segments, notably TRBV6-2 and TRBV6-3, were excluded. Relative to equally common others, HLA-associated TCR beta chains showed greater clonal expansion in a later analysis.

V was clipped by 5 bases and J by 0 bases; unmatched bases: 4. CDR1 ENHRY and CDR2 SYGVKD come from the germline V gene. The CDR3 extends over 15 amino acids. With respect to this clone: No antigen is known for it.

The PCR used 60 Vbeta and 13 Jbeta primers. Original processing notes: The count from a later analysis was some 80 million unique TCR beta chains, some 10 million of them shared. Sequenced by immunoSEQ multiplex PCR; TCRdb stores in-frame clones only, minus some. That table supplies the V and J calls and clone size; D and trimming were determined from the DNA. This sample has about 180,000 clones, with 81% found just once. The sequencing input was PBMCs. V gene TRBV10-3 combines with J gene TRBJ2-7; 10 nucleotides match TRBD2. This TCR was sampled from a woman aged 25 to 39 in good health and CMV-seronegative. CDR3 loop: CAISIAGGPSYEQYF. The CDR3 nucleotides are TGTGCCATCAGTATAGCGGGGGGCCCCTCCTACGAGCAGTACTTC.